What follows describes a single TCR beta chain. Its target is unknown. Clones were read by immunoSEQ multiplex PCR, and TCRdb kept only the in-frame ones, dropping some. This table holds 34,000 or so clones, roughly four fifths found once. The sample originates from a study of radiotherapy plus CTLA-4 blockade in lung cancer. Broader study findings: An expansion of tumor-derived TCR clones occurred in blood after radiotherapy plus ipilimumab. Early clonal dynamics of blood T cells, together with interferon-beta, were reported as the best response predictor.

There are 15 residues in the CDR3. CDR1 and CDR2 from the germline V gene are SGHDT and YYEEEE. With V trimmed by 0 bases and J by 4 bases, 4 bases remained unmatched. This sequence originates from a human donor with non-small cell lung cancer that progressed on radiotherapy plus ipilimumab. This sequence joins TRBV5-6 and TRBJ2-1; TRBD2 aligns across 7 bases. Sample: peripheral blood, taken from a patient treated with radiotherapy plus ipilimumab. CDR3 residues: CASSLGLASYNEQFF. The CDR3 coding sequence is TGTGCCAGCAGCTTGGGACTAGCTAGTTACAATGAGCAGTTCTTC. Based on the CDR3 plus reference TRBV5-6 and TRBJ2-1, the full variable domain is DAGVTQSPTHLIKTRGQQVTLRCSPKSGHDTVSWYQQALGQGPQFIFQYYEEEERQRGNFPDRFSGHQFPNYSSELNVNALLLGDSALYLCASSLGLASYNEQFFGPGTRLTVL.